The TCR beta chain under discussion was sequenced for a study of cytomegalovirus exposure and HLA in healthy donors. Study results and caveats: HLA alleles showed associations with 16,951 TCR beta sequences in a later analysis, at a 0.05 false discovery rate.

This clone was recorded a few times. Its matching antigen is unknown. Germline CDR1 GTSNPN, CDR2 SVGIG (reference sequence). This CDR3 contains 15 residues. With V trimmed by 5 bases and J by 5 bases, 8 bases remained unmatched. Primers: 60 Vbeta forward and 13 Jbeta reverse. TCRdb's table, derived via immunoSEQ multiplex PCR, lists solely in-frame clones and lacks some. The sample includes about 270,000 clones, under 80% seen only once; the top ten take approximately 2.3%. Sample: PBMCs. The receptor comes from a female donor in good health and CMV-seronegative. V usage is TRBV30 and J usage is TRBJ2-3; 12 bases agree with TRBD2. DNA for the CDR3: TGTGCCTGGGGGGGGGCTAGCGGGAGGGGAGATACGCAGTATTTT. It specifies CAWGGASGRGDTQYF.